A single sample is the source of the 17 T cell receptor beta chains below, sequenced in a study of blood T cell repertoires in COVID-19. Profiling relied on immunoSEQ multiplex PCR, and the TCRdb table lists in-frame clones only, not all of them. The sample lists about 82,000 clones; approximately 74% were seen once. The sequencing sample was made of peripheral blood. The receptors here all came from a human donor with acute or convalescent COVID-19. The donor label of this sample is uncertain.

The V gene is TRBV2, the J gene TRBJ2-1; TRBD1 agrees at 9 bases. Per the germline V gene, CDR1 is SNHLY and CDR2 is FYNNEI. V was clipped by 7 bases and J by 7 bases; unmatched bases: 5. The CDR3 contains 13 residues. CDR3 residues: CASTLDRGNEQFF. The CDR3 bases are TGTGCCAGCACCCTGGACAGGGGTAATGAGCAGTTCTTC. Supplemented by reference TRBV2 and TRBJ2-1, the full variable domain reads EPEVTQTPSHQVTQMGQEVILRCVPISNHLYFYWYRQILGQKVEFLVSFYNNEISEKSEIFDDQFSVERPDGSNFTLKIRSTKLEDSAMYFCASTLDRGNEQFFGPGTRLTVL.

This chain uses TRBV28 with TRBJ1-2, with TRBD1 as a possible D gene (6 bases). V was clipped by 4 bases and J by 4 bases, with 13 bases between them. The CDR3 contains 14 residues. Germline CDR1 MDHEN, CDR2 SYDVKM. For the CDR3, the DNA is TGTGCCAGCAGTTCTGACAGGAAAAGCTATGGCTACACCTTC. It translates to CASSSDRKSYGYTF.

The V gene is TRBV20-1, the J gene TRBJ1-5; D gene uncertain. V was pared by 3 bases and J by 9 bases, with 9 bases between. Looked up from germline, CDR1 is DFQATT and CDR2 is SNEGSKA (reference sequence). The length of the CDR3 is 11 residues. DNA of the CDR3: TGCAGTGCTAGGGAGGGAGGGCCCCAGCATTTT. Amino acid sequence: CSAREGGPQHF.

The table lists this clone with a few counts. The rearrangement uses TRBV7-9 and TRBJ1-1, with D perhaps TRBD1 (6 bases). V was pared by 5 bases and J by 1 base, with 20 bases between. Germline V CDR1 and CDR2: SEHNR, FQNEAQ (reference sequence). This CDR3 is built from 17 residues. The DNA of the CDR3 is TGTGCCAGCAGCCCAACGTGGGGGCGCGGGCAGAACACTGAAGCTTTCTTT. Protein sequence: CASSPTWGRGQNTEAFF.

The chain links TRBV6-6 to TRBJ1-1; 8 bases align to TRBD1. V trimming: 3 bases; J trimming: 1 base; junction bases outside the gene matches: 4. Germline values: CDR1 MNHNY, CDR2 SVGAGI (reference sequence). The CDR3 totals 15 residues. The CDR3 spells CASSYGGQGNTEAFF. In DNA form, the CDR3 reads TGTGCCAGCAGTTATGGAGGACAGGGGAACACTGAAGCTTTCTTT.

V is TRBV19 and J is TRBJ1-4; 8 bases agree with TRBD1. J was trimmed by 5 bases and V by 9 bases; bases with no gene match: 20. The CDR3 consists of 18 residues. Germline values: CDR1 LNHDA, CDR2 SQIVND (reference sequence). The CDR3 DNA is TGTGCCAGCCTCGGTCGGGTCGGGAAGACAGGGGAAAATGAAAAACTGTTTTTT. It is translated as CASLGRVGKTGENEKLFF.

This clone showed up just a few times. The genes are TRBV19 and TRBJ1-5; no firm D call. Germline V gives CDR1 LNHDA, CDR2 SQIVND (reference sequence). There are 14 residues in the CDR3. V was clipped by 1 base and J by 2 bases, with 6 bases between them. CDR3 sequence reads: CASSIAVGNQPQHF. CDR3 DNA sequence: TGTGCCAGTAGTATAGCGGTAGGCAATCAGCCCCAGCATTTT.

This chain links TRBV19 with TRBJ2-7, with 9 positions matching TRBD1. V dropped 5 bases and J dropped 6; count of bases not matched to a gene: 8. The CDR3 contains 14 residues. The germline V gene encodes CDR1 LNHDA and CDR2 SQIVND (reference sequence). The DNA of the CDR3 is TGTGCCAGTAGTGCACATACAGGGGGCGTCGAGCAGTACTTC. Amino acids: CASSAHTGGVEQYF.

The genes are TRBV11-2 and TRBJ1-2, with D possibly being TRBD1 (5 bases). Per the germline V gene, CDR1 is SGHAT and CDR2 is FQNNGV. Trimming removed 2 bases from V and 8 bases from J, with 9 bases in between. The CDR3 consists of 12 residues. The CDR3 is CASSLSGVGYTF. The CDR3, as DNA: TGTGCCAGCAGCTTATCGGGGGTGGGCTACACCTTC.

This clone was seen more than once but under ten times. The V call is TRBV11-1, the J call TRBJ1-4; D gene ambiguous. The germline V gene encodes CDR1 SGHAT and CDR2 FQDESV (reference sequence). The CDR3 totals 12 residues. V was pared by 5 bases and J by 7 bases, with 8 bases between. The CDR3 region has the DNA TGTGCCAGCAGCCCCGGTGGTGAAAAACTGTTTTTT. It translates to CASSPGGEKLFF.

This chain joins TRBV23-1 and TRBJ2-2; unclear D gene. TRBV23-1 falls under the ORF class, with uncertain function. CDR3 length: 18 residues. The ends were cut back, 2 bases at V and 1 base at J, with 17 bases in the middle. Written as DNA, the CDR3 is TGCGCCAGCAGTCAAGCCTCTCGTAGGAGTTGGAACACCGGGGAGCTGTTTTTT. It translates to CASSQASRRSWNTGELFF.

A few counts support this clone. This chain joins TRBV5-4 and TRBJ1-2; perhaps TRBD1 as D (5 bases). This CDR3 is built from 14 residues. V was trimmed by 5 bases and J by 6 bases, leaving 17 bases between them. The germline gives CDR1 SGHNT, CDR2 YYREEE (reference sequence). In DNA, the CDR3 is TGTGCCAGCAGGGGAGGAGGGGCGCAGAATGGCTACACCTTC. Amino acid sequence: CASRGGGAQNGYTF.

This clone was picked up a small number of times. The rearrangement joins TRBV28 to TRBJ2-7, with D perhaps matching TRBD1 (6 bases). Trimming left V 5 bases short and J 2 bases short, with 16 bases between. Per germline, CDR1 MDHEN and CDR2 SYDVKM. The CDR3 runs 15 residues. CDR3: CASSQTPGHPYEQYV. The CDR3 DNA sequence: TGTGCCAGCAGTCAGACCCCGGGACACCCCTACGAGCAGTACGTC.

This sequence joins TRBV19 and TRBJ1-1; possible D gene TRBD1, 6 bases. CDR3 length equals 16 residues. Germline V gene sequence: CDR1 LNHDA, CDR2 SQIVND (reference sequence). V lost 5 bases, J lost 1 base, and 17 bases lay in between. The CDR3 spells CASSFSVGQRNTEAFF. The CDR3 nucleotides are TGTGCCAGTAGTTTTTCGGTCGGACAGAGGAACACTGAAGCTTTCTTT.

There are a few counts of this clone. The V gene is TRBV28, the J gene TRBJ1-1; D not certain. The germline gives CDR1 MDHEN, CDR2 SYDVKM. The CDR3 is 14 amino acids. The V and J ends lost 10 bases and 1 base respectively, with 16 bases between them. CDR3: CATLRGRRNTEAFF. The DNA for the CDR3 is TGTGCCACCTTAAGAGGGCGTAGGAACACTGAAGCTTTCTTT.

V is TRBV4-3 and J is TRBJ1-1; possible D gene TRBD1, 6 bases. The ends were cut back, 1 base at V and 1 base at J, with 10 bases in the middle. Germline-derived CDR1 and CDR2 are LGHNA and YSLEER. The CDR3 runs 15 residues. The CDR3 protein is CASSQGAGANTEAFF. CDR3 nucleotide sequence: TGCGCCAGCAGCCAAGGGGCAGGGGCGAACACTGAAGCTTTCTTT.

With regard to this clone: Distinct nucleotide sequences in the sample also encode this CDR3. The gene calls are TRBV28 and TRBJ2-7; 7 positions match TRBD2. The CDR3 length is 13 residues. Germline-derived CDR1 and CDR2 are MDHEN and SYDVKM. V lost 5 bases, J lost 9 bases, and 10 bases stayed unmatched. The CDR3 nucleotides are TGTGCCAGCAGTCCAACTAGCGTGAAACTGCAGTACGTC. It encodes CASSPTSVKLQYV.